This TCR beta chain was observed in a study of T-cell memory formation after mild COVID-19. Each CDR3 protein is one row after TCRdb ran MiXCR on the 5' RACE reads. Seen here are 350,000 to 450,000 distinct CDR3 sequences, approximately 15% observed once, and the top ten hold approximately 20%. Germline CDR1 and CDR2: DFQATT and SNEGSKA (reference sequence). This CDR3 region has 12 residues. Trimming cost V 7 bases and J 5 bases; bases outside gene matches: 4. The specimen sequenced was PBMCs or a T cell subset sorted from them (not recorded which). This chain connects TRBV20-1 to TRBJ2-1, with TRBD1 matching 8 bases. This clonotype originated in a man in his late teens or twenties who had mild COVID-19 (a few samples of this study predate the infection). Cell type and time point are not known. CDR3 in DNA: TGCAGTGATAAGGACAGGGACAATGAGCAGTTCTTC. It codes for CSDKDRDNEQFF.